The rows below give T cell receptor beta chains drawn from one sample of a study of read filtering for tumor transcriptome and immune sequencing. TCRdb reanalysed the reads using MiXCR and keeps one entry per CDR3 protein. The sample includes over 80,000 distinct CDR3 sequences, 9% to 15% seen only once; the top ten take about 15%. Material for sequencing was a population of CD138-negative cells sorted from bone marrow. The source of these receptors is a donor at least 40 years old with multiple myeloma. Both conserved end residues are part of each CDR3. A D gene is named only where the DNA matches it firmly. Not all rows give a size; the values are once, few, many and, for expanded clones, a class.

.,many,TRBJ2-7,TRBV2,CASRGGAGHEQYF,TGTGCCAGCAGAGGGGGGGCAGGACACGAGCAGTACTTC
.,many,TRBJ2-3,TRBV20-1,CSAQASGPNTQYF,TGCAGTGCCCAAGCGAGCGGACCGAATACGCAGTATTTT
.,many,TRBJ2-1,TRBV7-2,CASSPTSNEQFF,TGTGCCAGCAGCCCTACTAGTAATGAGCAGTTCTTC
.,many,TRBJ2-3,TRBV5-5,CASSGISSTDTQYF,TGTGCCAGCAGCGGAATTTCTAGCACAGATACGCAGTATTTT
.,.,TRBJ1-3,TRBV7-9,CASVLGSAGNTIYF,TGTGCCAGCGTCCTAGGGAGTGCTGGAAACACCATATATTTT
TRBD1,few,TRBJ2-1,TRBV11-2,CASSRDRGRGNEQFF,TGTGCCAGCAGCCGAGACAGGGGTCGGGGCAATGAGCAGTTCTTC
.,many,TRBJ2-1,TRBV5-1,CASSFGPGAANEQFF,TGCGCCAGCAGCTTCGGCCCGGGGGCGGCAAATGAGCAGTTCTTC
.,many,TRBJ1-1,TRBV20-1,CSASVIGGREAFF,TGCAGTGCTAGTGTCATCGGGGGCCGGGAAGCTTTCTTT
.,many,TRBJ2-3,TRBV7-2,CASSLRAGTRAQYF,TGTGCCAGCAGCTTAAGGGCTGGCACTCGGGCGCAGTATTTT
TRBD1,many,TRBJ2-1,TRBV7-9,CASSSGTAQPSSYNEQFF,TGTGCCAGCAGTTCCGGGACAGCCCAACCTTCCTCCTACAATGAGCAGTTCTTC
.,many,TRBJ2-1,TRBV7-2,CASSATSRTNEQFF,TGTGCCAGCAGCGCAACTAGTCGGACCAATGAGCAGTTCTTC
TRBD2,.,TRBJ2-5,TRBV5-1,CASSLQASGRGETQYF,TGCGCCAGCAGCTTGCAAGCTAGCGGGAGGGGAGAGACCCAGTACTTC
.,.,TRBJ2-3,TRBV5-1,CASSSSKDTLYF,TGCGCCAGCAGCTCTAGCAAAGATACGCTGTATTTT
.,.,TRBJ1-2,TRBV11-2,CASSPQYANYGYTF,TGTGCCAGCAGCCCACAGTATGCTAACTATGGCTACACCTTC
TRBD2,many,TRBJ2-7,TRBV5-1,CASSLRGDEQYF,TGCGCCAGCAGCTTGCGGGGGGACGAGCAGTACTTC
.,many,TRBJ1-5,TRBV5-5,CASSLAGGQVQPQHF,TGTGCCAGCAGCTTGGCCGGCGGGCAAGTTCAGCCCCAGCATTTT
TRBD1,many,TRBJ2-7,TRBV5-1,CASSLTGEYEQYF,TGCGCCAGCAGCCTGACAGGGGAATACGAGCAGTACTTC
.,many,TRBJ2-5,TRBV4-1,CASSLGRMETQYF,TGCGCCAGCAGCCTTGGGAGGATGGAGACCCAGTACTTC
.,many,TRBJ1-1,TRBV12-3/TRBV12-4,CASNRMNTEAFF,TGTGCCAGCAATAGGATGAACACTGAAGCTTTCTTT
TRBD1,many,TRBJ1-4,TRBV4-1,CASSQQQGSEKLFF,TGCGCCAGCAGCCAACAACAGGGGTCGGAAAAACTGTTTTTT
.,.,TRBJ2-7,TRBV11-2,CASSLLQAPGYEQYF,TGTGCCAGCAGCTTACTCCAGGCGCCAGGTTACGAGCAGTACTTC
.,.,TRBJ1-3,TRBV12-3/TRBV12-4,CASSFQGTGNTIYF,TGTGCCAGCAGTTTTCAGGGGACTGGAAACACCATATATTTT
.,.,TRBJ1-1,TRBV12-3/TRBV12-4,CASSAQGGTEAFF,TGTGCCAGCAGTGCTCAGGGAGGCACTGAAGCTTTCTTT
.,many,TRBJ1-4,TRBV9,CASSVGVGGAVNEKLFF,TGTGCCAGCAGCGTTGGGGTGGGGGGCGCCGTGAATGAAAAACTGTTTTTT
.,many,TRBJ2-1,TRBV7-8,CASSLGLSSYNVQFF,TGTGCCAGCAGCCTCGGACTTAGCTCCTACAATGTGCAGTTCTTC
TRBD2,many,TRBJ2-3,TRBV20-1,CSATAGSYGDTQYF,TGCAGTGCTACAGCGGGATCCTATGGAGATACGCAGTATTTT
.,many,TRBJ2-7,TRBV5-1,CASRHETDEQYF,TGCGCCAGCAGACATGAGACAGACGAGCAGTACTTC
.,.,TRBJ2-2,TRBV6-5,CASRKKGVTGELFF,TGTGCCAGCAGAAAAAAGGGCGTTACCGGGGAGCTGTTTTTT
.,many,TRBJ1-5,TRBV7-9,CASSSSGDQPQHF,TGTGCCAGCAGCTCGTCGGGAGATCAGCCCCAGCATTTT
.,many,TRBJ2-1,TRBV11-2,CASSQTGEQFF,TGTGCCAGCAGCCAAACAGGTGAGCAGTTCTTC
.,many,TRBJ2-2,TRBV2,CASTDEVPGELFF,TGTGCCAGCACCGACGAGGTGCCCGGGGAGCTGTTTTTT
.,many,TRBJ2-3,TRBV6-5,CASSYQAPPFTDTQYF,TGTGCCAGCAGTTACCAGGCGCCCCCTTTCACAGATACGCAGTATTTT
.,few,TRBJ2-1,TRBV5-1,CASSLVGGVSSSYNEQFF,TGCGCCAGCAGCTTGGTAGGCGGGGTTTCGAGCTCCTACAATGAGCAGTTCTTC
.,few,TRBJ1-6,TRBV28,CASSTRSGNANSPLHF,TGTGCCAGCAGTACACGCTCAGGGAATGCGAATTCACCCCTCCACTTT
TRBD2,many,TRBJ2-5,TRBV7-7,CASSPGRGLAETQYF,TGTGCTAGCAGCCCCGGGAGGGGGTTGGCGGAGACCCAGTACTTC
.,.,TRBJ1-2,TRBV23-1,CASSQSWGQLNYGYTF,TGCGCCAGCAGTCAATCTTGGGGCCAGCTAAACTATGGCTACACCTTC
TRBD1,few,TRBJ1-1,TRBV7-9,CASKPTGRKEAFF,TGTGCCAGCAAACCGACAGGGCGAAAAGAAGCTTTCTTT